These T cell receptor beta chains were read from a single sample in a study of sequential checkpoint blockade in melanoma. Measured with immunoSEQ multiplex PCR; TCRdb has only the in-frame clones, and not every one. The sample shows fewer than 20,000 clones, 65% to 85% of them seen only once. This specimen consisted of CD8+ T cells sorted from blood (inferred from file names), obtained from a patient given nivolumab and ipilimumab in sequence. The receptors shown here come from a human donor with melanoma. Each CDR3 is given with its conserved first and last residue. A D gene is named only where the DNA matches it firmly. The size of a clone is reported for some rows only, either as once, few or many, or as a class for expanded clones.

v_gene: TRBV30; abundance: -; j_gene: TRBJ1-2; d_gene: -; CDR3nt: TGTGCCTGGAGTACCGTAGTGGATGGCTACACCTTC; CDR3aa: CAWSTVVDGYTF
v_gene: TRBV2; abundance: -; j_gene: TRBJ1-1; d_gene: -; CDR3nt: TGTGCCAGCAGCCCCAATTCCAGGGAAACTGAAGCTTTCTTT; CDR3aa: CASSPNSRETEAFF
v_gene: TRBV10-2; abundance: -; j_gene: TRBJ1-5; d_gene: TRBD1; CDR3nt: TGCGCCAGCAGCCCGACAGGGGGCAATCAGCCCCAGCATTTT; CDR3aa: CASSPTGGNQPQHF
v_gene: TRBV15; abundance: -; j_gene: TRBJ1-4; d_gene: TRBD1; CDR3nt: TGTGCCACCAGCACCAGGGGGCGTGAAAAACTGTTTTTT; CDR3aa: CATSTRGREKLFF
v_gene: TRBV5-6; abundance: -; j_gene: TRBJ1-1; d_gene: TRBD1; CDR3nt: TGTGCCAGCAGCTCGGACAGGCTTGTCGACACTGAAGCTTTCTTT; CDR3aa: CASSSDRLVDTEAFF
v_gene: TRBV7-9; abundance: once; j_gene: TRBJ2-1; d_gene: TRBD2; CDR3nt: TGTGCCAGCAGCTTAGCTACCCGGGGGGGTGAGCAGTTCTTC; CDR3aa: CASSLATRGGEQFF
v_gene: TRBV2; abundance: -; j_gene: TRBJ2-6; d_gene: TRBD1; CDR3nt: TGTGCCAGCATAGGAAGACAGGGGGAGGGGGGGGCCAACGTCCTGACTTTC; CDR3aa: CASIGRQGEGGANVLTF
v_gene: TRBV2; abundance: once; j_gene: TRBJ2-3; d_gene: -; CDR3nt: TGTGCCAGCAGTGTGGAGGGTTCCTTCAGAGATACGCAGTATTTT; CDR3aa: CASSVEGSFRDTQYF
v_gene: TRBV27; abundance: -; j_gene: TRBJ2-3; d_gene: TRBD1; CDR3nt: TGTGCCAGCAGTTTATGGGGACAGTCCCTAGATGGCACAGATACGCAGTATTTT; CDR3aa: CASSLWGQSLDGTDTQYF
v_gene: TRBV5-1; abundance: -; j_gene: TRBJ2-7; d_gene: TRBD1; CDR3nt: TGCGCCAGCAGCGACAGGGGCTACGAGCAGTACTTC; CDR3aa: CASSDRGYEQYF
v_gene: TRBV19; abundance: -; j_gene: TRBJ1-1; d_gene: TRBD1; CDR3nt: TGTGCCAGTAGTATATCCCGGACAGGGCCTAACACTGAAGCTTTCTTT; CDR3aa: CASSISRTGPNTEAFF
v_gene: TRBV27; abundance: once; j_gene: TRBJ2-7; d_gene: TRBD1; CDR3nt: TGTGCCAGCAGCCGCCTCCGGGACAGGGACTACGAGCAGTACTTC; CDR3aa: CASSRLRDRDYEQYF
v_gene: TRBV10-1; abundance: -; j_gene: TRBJ2-7; d_gene: TRBD2; CDR3nt: TGCGCCAGCAGTGAACTAGCGGGAGAGACCTACGAGCAGTACTTC; CDR3aa: CASSELAGETYEQYF
v_gene: TRBV28; abundance: once; j_gene: TRBJ2-3; d_gene: TRBD2; CDR3nt: TGTGCCAGCAGCTCCTATAGCGGGGGCCGCACAGATACGCAGTATTTT; CDR3aa: CASSSYSGGRTDTQYF
v_gene: TRBV19; abundance: few; j_gene: TRBJ2-1; d_gene: -; CDR3nt: TGTGCCAGTAGTTCTCCAACGGGGGGCACCAATGAGCAGTTCTTC; CDR3aa: CASSSPTGGTNEQFF
v_gene: TRBV6-5; abundance: -; j_gene: TRBJ1-2; d_gene: TRBD1; CDR3nt: TGTGCCAGCAGCGAAAACAGGGGCTTGGTCGATGGCTACACCTTC; CDR3aa: CASSENRGLVDGYTF
v_gene: TRBV9; abundance: -; j_gene: TRBJ1-1; d_gene: TRBD1; CDR3nt: TGTGCCAGCAGCTCGCTCAAAGGGACAGCTGAAGCTTTCTTT; CDR3aa: CASSSLKGTAEAFF
v_gene: TRBV11-2; abundance: once; j_gene: TRBJ2-7; d_gene: TRBD1; CDR3nt: TGTGCCAGCAGCGTCGGGACAGGGTACCCCTCCTACGAGCAGTACTTC; CDR3aa: CASSVGTGYPSYEQYF
v_gene: TRBV28; abundance: few; j_gene: TRBJ2-7; d_gene: -; CDR3nt: TGTGCCAGCAGTTCGATCCGGACCGGGGGTGGGGAGCAGTACTTC; CDR3aa: CASSSIRTGGGEQYF
v_gene: TRBV5-6; abundance: -; j_gene: TRBJ2-2; d_gene: -; CDR3nt: TGTGCCAGCAGCTTGATGCTAAAGGGGGACACCGGGGAGCTGTTTTTT; CDR3aa: CASSLMLKGDTGELFF
v_gene: TRBV28; abundance: -; j_gene: TRBJ1-2; d_gene: TRBD1; CDR3nt: TGTGCCAGCAGCCACCACCTACAGGGGTATGGCTACACCTTC; CDR3aa: CASSHHLQGYGYTF
v_gene: TRBV6-6; abundance: -; j_gene: TRBJ2-3; d_gene: TRBD2; CDR3nt: TGTGCCAGCAGCCGCGGGGGGGCGGTGGATACGCAGTATTTT; CDR3aa: CASSRGGAVDTQYF
v_gene: TRBV9; abundance: -; j_gene: TRBJ2-7; d_gene: -; CDR3nt: TGTGCCAGCAGCCCAGGGAAAGAGGCCTACGAGCAGTACTTC; CDR3aa: CASSPGKEAYEQYF
v_gene: TRBV30; abundance: -; j_gene: TRBJ2-7; d_gene: -; CDR3nt: TGTGCCTGGAGTTGGGGCGACTCCTACGAGCAGTACTTC; CDR3aa: CAWSWGDSYEQYF
v_gene: TRBV7-3; abundance: -; j_gene: TRBJ2-2; d_gene: -; CDR3nt: TGTGCCAGCAGCCCTACTGCTCCCGGGGAGCTGTTTTTT; CDR3aa: CASSPTAPGELFF
v_gene: TRBV19; abundance: -; j_gene: TRBJ1-2; d_gene: -; CDR3nt: TGTGCCAGTAGTATGGGGCAGGGCGCTCAGGCTGGCTACACCTTC; CDR3aa: CASSMGQGAQAGYTF
v_gene: TRBV2; abundance: -; j_gene: TRBJ2-3; d_gene: -; CDR3nt: TGTGCCAGCGACCGTGGCGTCGGGCCGGCGGGTACGCAGTATTTT; CDR3aa: CASDRGVGPAGTQYF
v_gene: TRBV5-6; abundance: -; j_gene: TRBJ2-1; d_gene: TRBD2; CDR3nt: TGTGCCAGCAGCTTGGCCGGTAGCGGGGGGTACAATGAGCAGTTCTTC; CDR3aa: CASSLAGSGGYNEQFF
v_gene: TRBV27; abundance: -; j_gene: TRBJ2-6; d_gene: -; CDR3nt: TGTGCCAGCAGTTTATTAGGGGCCAACGTCCTGACTTTC; CDR3aa: CASSLLGANVLTF
v_gene: TRBV11-2; abundance: -; j_gene: TRBJ2-7; d_gene: -; CDR3nt: TGTGCCAGCAGCTTAGGACTCGCCTACGAGCAGTACTTC; CDR3aa: CASSLGLAYEQYF
v_gene: TRBV7-8; abundance: once; j_gene: TRBJ2-5; d_gene: -; CDR3nt: TGTGCCAGCAGCCCCTTAGAAGAGGGATGGGAGACCCAGTACTTC; CDR3aa: CASSPLEEGWETQYF
v_gene: TRBV5-4; abundance: -; j_gene: TRBJ2-7; d_gene: TRBD2; CDR3nt: TGTGCCAGCAGCAAACAACCGGGACTATTAAAAAACGAGCAGTACTTC; CDR3aa: CASSKQPGLLKNEQYF
v_gene: TRBV27; abundance: -; j_gene: TRBJ2-7; d_gene: -; CDR3nt: TGTGCCAGCACCCCCAGCGGGCTCTCCTACGAGCAGTACTTC; CDR3aa: CASTPSGLSYEQYF
v_gene: TRBV4-1; abundance: once; j_gene: TRBJ2-7; d_gene: TRBD1; CDR3nt: TGCGCCAGCAGTCCGACCGGGACAGGAACCTACGAGCAGTACTTC; CDR3aa: CASSPTGTGTYEQYF
v_gene: TRBV2; abundance: -; j_gene: TRBJ2-1; d_gene: TRBD2; CDR3nt: TGTGCCAGCAGTGAAGTTTGGACTAGCGGTGAGCAGTTCTTC; CDR3aa: CASSEVWTSGEQFF
v_gene: TRBV5-4; abundance: -; j_gene: TRBJ2-7; d_gene: TRBD2; CDR3nt: TGTGCCAGCAGCCCAGGGACTAGTACGTACGAGCAGTACTTC; CDR3aa: CASSPGTSTYEQYF
v_gene: TRBV29-1; abundance: -; j_gene: TRBJ1-2; d_gene: TRBD1; CDR3nt: TGCAGCGTCGGACAGGGGAATGGCTACACCTTC; CDR3aa: CSVGQGNGYTF
v_gene: TRBV28; abundance: -; j_gene: TRBJ2-3; d_gene: -; CDR3nt: TGTGCCAGCAGTCTAGGCACAGATACGCAGTATTTT; CDR3aa: CASSLGTDTQYF
v_gene: TRBV6-5; abundance: -; j_gene: TRBJ2-3; d_gene: -; CDR3nt: TGTGCCAGCAGTTACTCTTCGTGGCGCACAGATACGCAGTATTTT; CDR3aa: CASSYSSWRTDTQYF
v_gene: TRBV5-6; abundance: -; j_gene: TRBJ1-1; d_gene: -; CDR3nt: TGTGCCAGCAGCTTGGTAGCCGGCGTGAACACTGAAGCTTTCTTT; CDR3aa: CASSLVAGVNTEAFF
v_gene: TRBV29-1; abundance: -; j_gene: TRBJ2-3; d_gene: TRBD2; CDR3nt: TGCAGCGCGGACGGGGGACTAGCGGGATTTAATACAGATACGCAGTATTTT; CDR3aa: CSADGGLAGFNTDTQYF
v_gene: TRBV19; abundance: -; j_gene: TRBJ1-1; d_gene: -; CDR3nt: TGTGCCAGTAGTATAGATTATTGGTCAGGGGCGCGTTCTAGCACTGAAGCTTTCTTT; CDR3aa: CASSIDYWSGARSSTEAFF
v_gene: TRBV9; abundance: -; j_gene: TRBJ2-7; d_gene: -; CDR3nt: TGTGCCAGCAGCGTAGATCTTTCCTACGAGCAGTACTTC; CDR3aa: CASSVDLSYEQYF
v_gene: TRBV6-1; abundance: -; j_gene: TRBJ1-5; d_gene: -; CDR3nt: TGTGCCAGCAGTGAACCCCGGGAGCCCCAGCATTTT; CDR3aa: CASSEPREPQHF
v_gene: TRBV28; abundance: -; j_gene: TRBJ2-7; d_gene: TRBD2; CDR3nt: TGTGCCAGCAGTTTAGCTAGCGGGATTTACGAGCAGTACTTC; CDR3aa: CASSLASGIYEQYF
v_gene: TRBV28; abundance: medium-sized; j_gene: TRBJ2-6; d_gene: TRBD1; CDR3nt: TGTGCCAGCACCTATACAGGGGATTCGGGGGCCAACGTCCTGACTTTC; CDR3aa: CASTYTGDSGANVLTF